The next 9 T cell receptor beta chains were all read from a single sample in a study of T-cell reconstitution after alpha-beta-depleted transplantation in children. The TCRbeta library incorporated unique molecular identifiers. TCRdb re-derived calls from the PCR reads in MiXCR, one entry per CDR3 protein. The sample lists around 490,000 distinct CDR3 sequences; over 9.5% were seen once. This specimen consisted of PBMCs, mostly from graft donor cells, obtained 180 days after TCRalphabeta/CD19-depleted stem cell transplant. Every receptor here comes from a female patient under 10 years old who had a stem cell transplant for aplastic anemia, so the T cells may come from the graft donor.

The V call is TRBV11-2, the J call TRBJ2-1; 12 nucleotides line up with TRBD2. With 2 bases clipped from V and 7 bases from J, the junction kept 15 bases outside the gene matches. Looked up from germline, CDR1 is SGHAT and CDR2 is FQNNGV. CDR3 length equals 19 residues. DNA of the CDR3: TGTGCCAGCAGCTTATGGTGGGTCGGGGTAGGACTAGCGGGGAATGAGCAGTTCTTC. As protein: CASSLWWVGVGLAGNEQFF. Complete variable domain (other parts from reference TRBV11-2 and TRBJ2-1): EAGVAQSPRYKIIEKRQSVAFWCNPISGHATLYWYQQILGQGPKLLIQFQNNGVVDDSQLPKDRFSAERLKGVDSTLKIQPAKLEDSAVYLCASSLWWVGVGLAGNEQFFGPGTRLTVL.

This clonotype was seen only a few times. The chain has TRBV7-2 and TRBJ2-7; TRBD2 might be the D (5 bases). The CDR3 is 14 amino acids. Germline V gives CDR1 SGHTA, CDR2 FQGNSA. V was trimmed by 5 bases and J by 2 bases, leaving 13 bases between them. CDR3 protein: CASSPGLGPYEQYV. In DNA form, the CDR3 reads TGTGCCAGCAGCCCCGGACTGGGTCCCTACGAGCAGTACGTC.

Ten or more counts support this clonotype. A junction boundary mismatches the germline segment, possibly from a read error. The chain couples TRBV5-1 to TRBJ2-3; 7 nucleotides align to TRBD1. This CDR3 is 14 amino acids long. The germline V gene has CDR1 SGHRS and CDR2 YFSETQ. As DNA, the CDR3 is TGTGCCAGCAGCAGACAGGGTAGCACAGATACGCAGTATTTT. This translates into CASSRQGSTDTQYF.

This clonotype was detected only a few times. The CDR3 spells CASSFWGEVDNEQFF. CDR3 bases: TGTGCCAGCAGCTTTTGGGGGGAGGTCGACAATGAGCAGTTCTTC. V usage is TRBV7-9 and J usage is TRBJ2-1, with D perhaps TRBD2 (6 bases). The V end was cut by 3 bases, the J end by 5 bases, with 14 bases between. CDR1 is SEHNR and CDR2 is FQNEAQ in the germline V gene (reference sequence). The CDR3 covers 15 residues.

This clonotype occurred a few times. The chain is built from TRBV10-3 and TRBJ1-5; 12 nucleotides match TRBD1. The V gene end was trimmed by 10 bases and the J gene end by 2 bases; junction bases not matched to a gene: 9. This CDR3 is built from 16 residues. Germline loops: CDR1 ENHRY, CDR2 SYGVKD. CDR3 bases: TGTGCCACGACCGGGGACAGGGGGCACGGCAATCAGCCCCAGCATTTT. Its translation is CATTGDRGHGNQPQHF.

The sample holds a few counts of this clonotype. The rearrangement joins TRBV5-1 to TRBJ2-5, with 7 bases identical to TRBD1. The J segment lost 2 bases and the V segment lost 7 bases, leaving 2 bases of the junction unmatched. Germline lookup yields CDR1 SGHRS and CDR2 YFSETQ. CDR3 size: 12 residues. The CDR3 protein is CASGDRQETQYF. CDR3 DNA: TGCGCCAGCGGGGACAGACAAGAGACCCAGTACTTC.

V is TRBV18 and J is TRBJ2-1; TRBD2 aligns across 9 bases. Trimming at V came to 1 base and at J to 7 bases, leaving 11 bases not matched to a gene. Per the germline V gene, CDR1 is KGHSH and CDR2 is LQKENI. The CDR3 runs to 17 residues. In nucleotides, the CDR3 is TGTGCCAGCTCACCACGGGCTGCGGGAGGGCCTGAAAATGAGCAGTTCTTC. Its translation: CASSPRAAGGPENEQFF.

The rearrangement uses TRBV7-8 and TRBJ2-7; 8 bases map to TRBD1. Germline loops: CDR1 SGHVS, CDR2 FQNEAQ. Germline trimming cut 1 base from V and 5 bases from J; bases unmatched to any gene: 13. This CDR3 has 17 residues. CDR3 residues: CASSLGHRGAASDEQYF. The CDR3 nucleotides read TGTGCCAGCAGCTTAGGGCACAGGGGGGCGGCGAGCGACGAGCAGTACTTC.

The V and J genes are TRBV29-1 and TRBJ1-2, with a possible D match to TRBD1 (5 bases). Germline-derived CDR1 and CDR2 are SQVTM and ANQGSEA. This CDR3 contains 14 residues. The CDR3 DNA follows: TGCAGTGCTGAATGGGCTCTAGGGGTCTATGGCTACACCTTC. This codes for CSAEWALGVYGYTF.